This TCR beta chain is drawn from a study of CD8 T cells in ankylosing spondylitis. The table lists this clonotype with a few counts. The antigen is undetermined. The CDR3 contains 14 residues. The V gene's germline CDR1 is MNHEY and CDR2 SVGEGT. The J segment lost 5 bases and the V segment lost 4 bases, leaving 5 bases of the junction unmatched. The authors made TCR beta libraries by quantitative 5'-RACE with molecular barcodes. Via MiXCR, TCRdb re-called the 5' RACE reads, giving one row per CDR3 protein. This sample carries approximately 220,000 distinct CDR3 sequences, roughly 18% of them seen once, and the ten largest clones take approximately 42%. General observations from the study: Some of these motif variants have turned up before, in reports on reactive arthritis synovial fluid and blood. Matched synovial fluid from ankylosing spondylitis patients was reported to be enriched for disease-linked clones. It appeared that ankylosing spondylitis blood was characterized by a TCR beta motif of several highly homologous variants.

The rearrangement links TRBV6-2 or TRBV6-3 to TRBJ1-5, with 7 bases lining up with TRBD1. This receptor was identified in a male donor with ankylosing spondylitis. The sample taken for sequencing was blood, either unsorted or a sorted T cell fraction (not recorded which). This CDR3 reads CASSFGTDHQPQHF. The CDR3 DNA follows: TGTGCCAGCAGTTTTGGGACAGATCATCAGCCCCAGCATTTT.